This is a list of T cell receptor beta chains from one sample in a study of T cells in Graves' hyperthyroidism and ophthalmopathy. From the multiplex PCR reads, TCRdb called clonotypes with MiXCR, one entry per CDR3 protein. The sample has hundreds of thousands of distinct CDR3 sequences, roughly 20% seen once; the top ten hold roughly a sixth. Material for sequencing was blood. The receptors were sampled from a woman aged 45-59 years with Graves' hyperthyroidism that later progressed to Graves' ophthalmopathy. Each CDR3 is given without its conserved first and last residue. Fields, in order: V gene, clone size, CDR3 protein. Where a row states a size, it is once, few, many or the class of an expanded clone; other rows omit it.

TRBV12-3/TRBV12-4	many	ASSLAGLTTNEKLF
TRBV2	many	ASSRNRGAEAF
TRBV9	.	ASSVVSGDNYGYT
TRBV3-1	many	ASGSSGNTIY
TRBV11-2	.	ASSTTGRGGNERY
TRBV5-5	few	ASSPGQAVEAF
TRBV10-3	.	AISESQETQY
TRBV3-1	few	ASSPVDREETQY
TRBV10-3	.	AISEAGLSTDTQY
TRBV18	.	ASSPLSADYEQY
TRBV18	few	ASSPPAGDNSPLH
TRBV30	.	AWSGPSGGVRSTDTQY
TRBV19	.	ASSTQTNTGELF
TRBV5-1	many	ASSPGTGSTEAF
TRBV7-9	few	AFTPPGDNEKLF
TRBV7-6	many	ASSLNGRNVQETQY
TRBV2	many	ASSEAQDRGQPQH
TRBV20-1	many	SASHRGENQPQH
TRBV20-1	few	SAPLTTTGSRGYT
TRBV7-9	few	ASSGRGVNEQF
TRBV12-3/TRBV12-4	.	ASHTGSSGNTIY
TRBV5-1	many	ASSSRQGGEKLF
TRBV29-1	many	SVDIQGHEQF
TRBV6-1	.	ASSEAGEPV
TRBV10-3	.	AISTPYRKNTGELF
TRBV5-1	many	ASSLSQGAYNEQF
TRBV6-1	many	AFSIGSGKIPEAF